This T cell receptor (beta chain) was captured by sequencing in a study of blood T cell repertoires in COVID-19. Study as a whole: Sites in the United States, Italy and Spain provided acute and convalescent COVID-19 samples.

The CDR3 sequence is 19 residues long. Trimming took 0 bases from V and 2 from J; bases not matched to a gene: 11. CDR1 KGHDR and CDR2 SFDVKD come from the germline V gene. Clones were sequenced by immunoSEQ multiplex PCR, and TCRdb holds only the in-frame ones, with some missing. Among roughly 100,000 clones listed, 87% were seen once. The J gene is TRBJ1-5, the V gene TRBV24-1, with 8 bases lining up with TRBD1. The clonotype was recovered from a woman aged 50 to 60 with COVID-19, enrolled during active disease. Sequencing was done on a sample of peripheral blood. The DNA for the CDR3 is TGTGCCACCAGTGATTTGTGGCAGGGGGCAATCTGGTGCAATCAGCCCCAGCATTTT. Its translation: CATSDLWQGAIWCNQPQHF.